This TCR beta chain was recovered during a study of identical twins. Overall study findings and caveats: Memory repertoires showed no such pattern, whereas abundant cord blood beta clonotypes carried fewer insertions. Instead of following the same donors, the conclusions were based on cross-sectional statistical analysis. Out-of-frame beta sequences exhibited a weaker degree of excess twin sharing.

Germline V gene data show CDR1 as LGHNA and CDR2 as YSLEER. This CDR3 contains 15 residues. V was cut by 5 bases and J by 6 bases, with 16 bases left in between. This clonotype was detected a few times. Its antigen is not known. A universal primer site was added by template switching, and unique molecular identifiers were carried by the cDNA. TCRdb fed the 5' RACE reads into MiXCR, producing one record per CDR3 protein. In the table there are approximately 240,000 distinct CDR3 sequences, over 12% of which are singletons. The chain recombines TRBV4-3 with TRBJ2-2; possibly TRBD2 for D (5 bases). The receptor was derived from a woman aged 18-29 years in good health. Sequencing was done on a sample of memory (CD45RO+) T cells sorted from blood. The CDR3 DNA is TGCGCCAGCAGCTCTGGGCGGGTGTTGGCCGGGGAGCTGTTTTTT. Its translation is CASSSGRVLAGELFF.